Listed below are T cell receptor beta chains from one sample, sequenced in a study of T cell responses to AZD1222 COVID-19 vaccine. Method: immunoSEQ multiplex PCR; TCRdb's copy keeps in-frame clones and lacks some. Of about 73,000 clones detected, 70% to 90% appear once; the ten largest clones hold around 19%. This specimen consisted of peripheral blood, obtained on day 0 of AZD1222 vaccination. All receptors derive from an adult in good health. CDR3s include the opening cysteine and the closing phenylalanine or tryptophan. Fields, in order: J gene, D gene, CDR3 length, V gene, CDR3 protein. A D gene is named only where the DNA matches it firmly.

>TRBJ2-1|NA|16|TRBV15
CATSRGGMGAENEQFF
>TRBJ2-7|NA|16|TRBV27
CASSTVRQGGSYEQYF
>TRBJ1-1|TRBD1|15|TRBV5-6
CASSFSTGENTEAFF
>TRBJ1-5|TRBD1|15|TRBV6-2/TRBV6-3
CASSRADRGFQPQHF
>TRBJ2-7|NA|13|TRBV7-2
CASTVYSFDEQYF
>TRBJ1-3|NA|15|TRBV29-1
CSVAWSLSSGNTIYF
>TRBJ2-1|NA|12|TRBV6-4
CASSDEGLEQFF
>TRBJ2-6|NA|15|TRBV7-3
CASSFPDSGANVLTF
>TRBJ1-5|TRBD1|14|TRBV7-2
CASSQGALGQPQHF
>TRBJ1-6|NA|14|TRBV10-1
CASSEGADNSPLHF
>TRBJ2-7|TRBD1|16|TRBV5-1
CASSLRAGQGDYEQYF
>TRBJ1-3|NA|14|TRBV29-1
CSVPDDSSGNTIYF
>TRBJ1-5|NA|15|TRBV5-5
CASSLGGAGNQPQHF
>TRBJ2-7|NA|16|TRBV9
CASSPDGGDNLYEQYF
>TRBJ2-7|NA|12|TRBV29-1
CSVRGDHYEQYF
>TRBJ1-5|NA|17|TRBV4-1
CASSQVSGVLGNQPQHF
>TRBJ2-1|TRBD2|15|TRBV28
CASSKPGLGSDEQFF
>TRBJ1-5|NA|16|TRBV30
CAWSPETGRSTQPQHF
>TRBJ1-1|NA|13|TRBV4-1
CASSQALGPEAFF
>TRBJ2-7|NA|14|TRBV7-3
CASSLTSGKGEQYF
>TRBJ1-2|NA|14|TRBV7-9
CASSLDAPHYGYTF
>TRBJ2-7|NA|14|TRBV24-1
CATSEHRVSYEQYF
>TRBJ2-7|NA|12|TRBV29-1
CSVADGTYEQYF
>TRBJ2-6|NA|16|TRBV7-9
CASSLSMSRGANVLTF
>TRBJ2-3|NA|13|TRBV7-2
CASSLGATDTQYF
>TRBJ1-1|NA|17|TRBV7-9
CAGSLGRDNFVNTEAFF
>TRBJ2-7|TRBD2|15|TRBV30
CAWSAETSGGDEQYF
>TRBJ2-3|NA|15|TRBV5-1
CASSLTRPHTDTQYF
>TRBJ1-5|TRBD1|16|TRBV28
CAILPTGQGVYQPQHF
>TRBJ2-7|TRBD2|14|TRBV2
CASKASGRVSEQYF
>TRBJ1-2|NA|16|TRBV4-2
CASSQDQDTKGYGYTF
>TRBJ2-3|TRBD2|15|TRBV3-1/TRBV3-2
CASSQGGASTDTQYF
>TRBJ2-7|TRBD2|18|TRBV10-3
CAISGGIAGQQSSYEQYF
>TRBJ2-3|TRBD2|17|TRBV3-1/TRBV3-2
CASSQISSGTSTDTQYF
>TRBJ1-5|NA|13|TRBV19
CASTKRDTQPQHF
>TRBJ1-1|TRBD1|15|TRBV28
CASSFRDRGNTEAFF
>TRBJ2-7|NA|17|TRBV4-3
CASSQRTSGGRSYEQYF
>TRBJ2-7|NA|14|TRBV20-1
CSASTQGGTYEQYF
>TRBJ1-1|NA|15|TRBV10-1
CASSRGQGLNTEAFF
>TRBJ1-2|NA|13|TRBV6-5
CASGPGAGYGYTF